Reported below is one TCR beta chain. No antigen is known for it. All patients were mismatch repair deficient, assessed by either PCR or immunohistochemistry. Three pembrolizumab responders had their TCRs sequenced. Data came from immunoSEQ multiplex PCR; TCRdb stores just in-frame clones and leaves some out. The sample carries approximately 130,000 clones, approximately 90% recorded once. This entry comes from a study of PD-1 blockade in mismatch repair-deficient tumors. Study at large: Patients had approximately 11 mismatch repair-deficient cancer types and were previously treated and progressing.

Study-wide results and limits: Tumor-resident clones, often absent from pretreatment blood, expanded after pembrolizumab and then contracted.

V was pared by 2 bases and J by 0 bases, with 11 bases of the junction left unmatched. Germline values: CDR1 WNHNN, CDR2 SYGVQD (reference sequence). The CDR3 consists of 19 residues. This specimen was peripheral blood, taken 44 weeks after starting pembrolizumab. The origin of this receptor is an adult with mismatch repair-deficient cancer. V usage is TRBV10-1 and J usage is TRBJ2-5; 11 bases are shared with TRBD1. The CDR3 protein is CASSEPDRGLEPYQETQYF. The CDR3 nucleotides are TGCGCCAGCAGTGAGCCGGACAGGGGGCTAGAGCCCTACCAAGAGACCCAGTACTTC.